This T cell receptor (beta chain) came from a study of post-analysis software for immune sequencing data. Study as a whole: Included courses were relapsing-remitting and secondary progressive multiple sclerosis; progressive-relapsing multiple sclerosis was also included.

Whole-study results and caveats: Multiple sclerosis patients had significantly lower normalized Chao1 diversity than controls. Patients used about five TRBV segments, including TRBV5-6, TRBV5-1 and TRBV20-1, more often than controls.

About this clonotype: Its specificity is unknown.

Built from TCR beta cDNA, the libraries had unique molecular identifiers in them. TCRdb passed the PCR reads through MiXCR, listing each CDR3 protein once. The sample carries 350,000 to 450,000 distinct CDR3 sequences, roughly 40% recorded once. Trimming took 2 bases from V and 9 from J, leaving 20 bases between them. From germline, CDR1 is ENHRY and CDR2 SYGVKD. The CDR3 length is 15 residues. The sequenced sample was blood. The chain combines TRBV10-3 with TRBJ2-7; D uncertain. The TCR was taken from a girl aged 2-9 years with multiple sclerosis. The CDR3 is CAISEGVGATAPQYF. CDR3 coding DNA: TGTGCCATCAGTGAGGGTGTCGGCGCTACAGCCCCGCAGTACTTC.